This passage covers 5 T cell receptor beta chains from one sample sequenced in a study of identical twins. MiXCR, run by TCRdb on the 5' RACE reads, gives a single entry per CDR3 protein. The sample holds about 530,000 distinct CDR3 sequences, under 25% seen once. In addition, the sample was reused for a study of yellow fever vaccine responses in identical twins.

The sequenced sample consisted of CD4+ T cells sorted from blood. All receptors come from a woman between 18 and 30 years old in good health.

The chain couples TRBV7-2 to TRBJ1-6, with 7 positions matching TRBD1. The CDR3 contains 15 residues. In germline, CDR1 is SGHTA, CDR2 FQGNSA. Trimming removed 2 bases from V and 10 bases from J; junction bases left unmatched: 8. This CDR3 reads CASSLWTGSESPLHF. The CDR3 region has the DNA TGTGCCAGCAGCTTATGGACAGGCTCGGAGTCACCCCTCCACTTT. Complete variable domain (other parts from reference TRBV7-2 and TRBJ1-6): GAGVSQSPSNKVTEKGKDVELRCDPISGHTALYWYRQSLGQGLEFLIYFQGNSAPDKSGLPSDRFSAERTGGSVSTLTIQRTQQEDSAVYLCASSLWTGSESPLHFGNGTRLTVT.

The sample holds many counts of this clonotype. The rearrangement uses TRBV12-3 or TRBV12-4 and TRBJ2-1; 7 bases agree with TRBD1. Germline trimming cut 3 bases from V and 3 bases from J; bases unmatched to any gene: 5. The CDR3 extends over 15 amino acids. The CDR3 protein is CASSLGDRDYNEQFF. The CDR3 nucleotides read TGTGCCAGCAGTTTGGGGGACAGAGACTACAATGAGCAGTTCTTC.

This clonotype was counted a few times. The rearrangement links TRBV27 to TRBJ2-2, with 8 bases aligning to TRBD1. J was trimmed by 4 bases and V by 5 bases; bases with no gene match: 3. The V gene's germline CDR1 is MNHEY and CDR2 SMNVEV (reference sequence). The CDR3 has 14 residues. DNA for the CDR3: TGTGCCAGCAGTGCGGACAGGGCCACCGGGGAGCTGTTTTTT. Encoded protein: CASSADRATGELFF.

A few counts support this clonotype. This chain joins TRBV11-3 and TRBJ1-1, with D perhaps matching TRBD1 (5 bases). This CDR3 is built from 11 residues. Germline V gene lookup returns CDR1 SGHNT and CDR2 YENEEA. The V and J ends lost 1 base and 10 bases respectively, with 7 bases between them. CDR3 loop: CASSLVGAAFF. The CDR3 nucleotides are TGTGCCAGCAGCTTAGTTGGGGCAGCTTTCTTT.

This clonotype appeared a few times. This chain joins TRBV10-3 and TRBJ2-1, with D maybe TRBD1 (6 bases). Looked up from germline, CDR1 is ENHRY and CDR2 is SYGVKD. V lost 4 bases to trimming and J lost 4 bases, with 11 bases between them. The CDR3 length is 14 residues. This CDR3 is CAISAGTPYNEQFF. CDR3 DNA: TGTGCCATCAGTGCTGGGACACCTTACAATGAGCAGTTCTTC.